A single sample is the source of the 19 T cell receptor beta chains below, sequenced in a study of identical twins. In TCRdb, the 5' RACE reads were re-called with MiXCR into one record per CDR3 protein. The data show under 450,000 distinct CDR3 sequences, with roughly 20% seen just once and around 10% held by the top ten. What was sequenced was naive T cells sorted from blood. The source of these receptors is a man aged 50 to 59 in good health.

The chain carries TRBV12-3 or TRBV12-4 and TRBJ2-6; D unresolved. V was shortened by 6 bases and J by 6 bases, with 15 bases between the two germline ends. This CDR3 is 15 amino acids long. CDR3 coding DNA: TGTGCCAGCAGCCAACAGAACCCGGTGGCCAACGTCCTGACTTTC. It translates to CASSQQNPVANVLTF.

A word on this clonotype: The DNA is omitted, as the CDR3 cannot be located on it reliably, and the CDR3 follows TCRdb's listing. The CDR3 sequence: CSVRARELNAEAFF. The V gene is TRBV29-1, the J gene TRBJ1-1; TRBD1 is the table's D call and was not checked against the DNA. Germline lookup yields CDR1 SQVTM and CDR2 ANQGSEA. A total of 14 residues make up the CDR3, ends included.

This clonotype was picked up many times. The chain has TRBV12-3 or TRBV12-4 and TRBJ2-4, with 8 bases matching TRBD1. The junction had 9 bases not matched to a gene; V was cut back by 2 bases and J by 6 bases. The CDR3 runs 16 residues. The CDR3 DNA sequence: TGTGCCAGCAGTTTACCCCAGACAGGGGCGGGAAACATTCAGTACTTC. Amino acids: CASSLPQTGAGNIQYF.

Ten or more counts support this clonotype. The V gene is TRBV4-3, the J gene TRBJ2-1; unclear D gene. The CDR3 is 16 amino acids. V was clipped by 0 bases and J by 4 bases, with 13 bases between them. Per germline, CDR1 LGHNA and CDR2 YSLEER. CDR3 coding DNA: TGCGCCAGCAGCCAAGATGTGGACCGGATTTACAATGAGCAGTTCTTC. It yields the protein CASSQDVDRIYNEQFF.

This clonotype was recorded many times. This chain joins TRBV11-2 and TRBJ2-3; D is possibly TRBD1 (5 bases). Germline assignment: CDR1 SGHAT and CDR2 FQNNGV. V dropped 2 bases and J dropped 0 bases, with 12 bases sitting between them. The CDR3 is 16 amino acids. The CDR3 protein is CASSLWGSSSTDTQYF. CDR3 coding DNA: TGTGCCAGCAGCTTATGGGGCAGCTCTAGCACAGATACGCAGTATTTT.

This sequence joins TRBV18 and TRBJ2-1, with TRBD2 matching 9 bases. Trimming removed 1 base from V and 10 bases from J; junction bases left unmatched: 8. CDR3 length: 15 amino acids. Germline loops: CDR1 KGHSH, CDR2 LQKENI. CDR3 sequence (DNA): TGTGCCAGCTCACCACAGGCGGGAGGGACGGAGGAGCAGTTCTTC. Its translation is CASSPQAGGTEEQFF. Full variable domain (rest looked up from reference TRBV18 and TRBJ2-1): NAGVMQNPRHLVRRRGQEARLRCSPMKGHSHVYWYRQLPEEGLKFMVYLQKENIIDESGMPKERFSAEFPKEGPSILRIQQVVRGDSAAYFCASSPQAGGTEEQFFGPGTRLTVL.

This clonotype was detected once. The chain is built from TRBV7-2 and TRBJ1-5; TRBD1 matches at 7 bases. CDR1 and CDR2 from the germline V gene are SGHTA and FQGNSA. The length of the CDR3 is 14 residues. V was clipped by 1 base and J by 6 bases; unmatched bases: 3. The CDR3 nucleotides read TGTGCCAGCAGCTTAGGGGAGGGGGCTCAGCCCCAGCATTTT. Translated: CASSLGEGAQPQHF. The full variable domain, in which reference TRBV7-2 and TRBJ1-5 provide the parts outside the CDR3, is GAGVSQSPSNKVTEKGKDVELRCDPISGHTALYWYRQSLGQGLEFLIYFQGNSAPDKSGLPSDRFSAERTGGSVSTLTIQRTQQEDSAVYLCASSLGEGAQPQHFGDGTRLSIL.

This clonotype was seen ten or more times. This chain connects TRBV24-1 to TRBJ1-2, with D uncertain. This CDR3 is built from 14 residues. Germline CDR1 KGHDR, CDR2 SFDVKD. Trimming removed 3 bases from V and 8 bases from J, with 15 bases in between. CDR3 loop: CATSDPNAARGYTF. The CDR3 region has the DNA TGTGCCACCAGTGATCCCAACGCGGCGCGGGGCTACACCTTC.

The J gene is TRBJ2-1, the V gene TRBV28; a weak D match, TRBD2 (6 bases). The CDR3 totals 17 residues. The V end was cut by 5 bases, the J end by 2 bases, with 19 bases between. Germline CDR1 MDHEN, CDR2 SYDVKM. This CDR3 reads CASSLPRDSTTYNEQFF. The CDR3 DNA reads as TGTGCCAGCAGTCTCCCTAGGGACTCTACTACCTACAATGAGCAGTTCTTC.

This clonotype was observed many times. The CDR3 DNA is TGTGCCAGCAACCCCCAGGGGAGGGCGTTCGAGACCCAGTACTTC. Encoded protein: CASNPQGRAFETQYF. This sequence joins TRBV5-5 and TRBJ2-5, with a tentative D call TRBD2 (7 bases). Germline CDR1 and CDR2: SGHKS and YYEKEE (reference sequence). The ends were cut back, 6 bases at V and 5 bases at J, with 20 bases in the middle. CDR3 size: 15 residues.

The rearrangement links TRBV9 to TRBJ2-3, with unresolved D. Trimming shortened V by 4 bases and J by 5 bases, and 23 bases separated the two germline ends. Per germline, CDR1 SGDLS and CDR2 YYNGEE. The CDR3 is 17 amino acids. CDR3 nucleotides: TGTGCCAGCAGCCCCCGCGATTTGACCTACCAAGGAGATACGCAGTATTTT. Residues: CASSPRDLTYQGDTQYF.

The sample holds many counts of this clonotype. The chain has TRBV5-1 and TRBJ2-2; possibly TRBD1 or TRBD2 for D (5 bases each). The CDR3 is 15 amino acids. V lost 4 bases to trimming and J lost 7 bases, with 17 bases between them. Germline V gene lookup returns CDR1 SGHRS and CDR2 YFSETQ. CDR3 sequence reads: CASSHLPGLGGELFF. In DNA, the CDR3 is TGCGCCAGCAGCCATCTGCCGGGGCTCGGCGGGGAGCTGTTTTTT.

V gene TRBV6-1 combines with J gene TRBJ2-7; TRBD1 aligns across 10 bases. The germline gives CDR1 MNHNS, CDR2 SASEGT. CDR3 length: 14 residues. V lost 6 bases, J lost 4 bases, and 6 bases stayed unmatched. The CDR3 spells CASRQGQGSYEQYF. CDR3 nucleotides: TGTGCCAGCAGGCAGGGACAGGGGTCTTACGAGCAGTACTTC.

The chain recombines TRBV29-1 with TRBJ2-1; TRBD1 matches 8 bases. Germline CDR1 and CDR2: SQVTM and ANQGSEA. The trim removed 5 bases at V and 8 bases at J, leaving 5 bases unmatched. CDR3 length: 12 amino acids. In nucleotides, the CDR3 is TGCAGCGTTTCGCCAGGGGGCTATGAGCAGTTCTTC. This gives the protein CSVSPGGYEQFF.

This clonotype was seen only a few times. The rearrangement joins TRBV4-3 to TRBJ1-4; 10 nucleotides match TRBD1. Germline V gene sequence: CDR1 LGHNA, CDR2 YSLEER. J was trimmed by 7 bases and V by 0 bases; bases with no gene match: 8. This CDR3 contains 17 residues. The CDR3 DNA is TGCGCCAGCAGCCAAGATGGGACAGGGGTTCGAGGTGAAAAACTGTTTTTT. As protein: CASSQDGTGVRGEKLFF.

J is TRBJ2-7 and V is TRBV15, with TRBD1 matching over 9 bases. CDR3 length equals 14 residues. Trimming at V came to 0 bases and at J to 3 bases, leaving 0 bases not matched to a gene. Germline V gene lookup returns CDR1 LNHNV and CDR2 YYDKDF (reference sequence). The CDR3 region has the DNA TGTGCCACCAGCAGAGAGGGACAGGGCTACGAGCAGTACTTC. This codes for CATSREGQGYEQYF.

This chain links TRBV5-1 with TRBJ1-1; TRBD1 might be the D (6 bases). CDR1 is SGHRS and CDR2 is YFSETQ in the germline V gene. The CDR3 has 15 amino acids. Trimming shortened V by 0 bases and J by 4 bases, and 13 bases separated the two germline ends. CDR3 amino acids: CASSLVIGGGTEAFF. The CDR3 DNA is TGCGCCAGCAGCTTGGTAATTGGAGGGGGCACTGAAGCTTTCTTT.

In this sample, this clonotype turned up many times. The V call is TRBV20-1, the J call TRBJ2-7; D remains unclear. CDR3 size: 14 residues. CDR1 and CDR2 (germline): DFQATT, SNEGSKA (reference sequence). Trimming took 0 bases from V and 3 from J, leaving 12 bases between them. In nucleotides, the CDR3 is TGCAGTGCTAGAGATCTTGGAATAGGCTACGAGCAGTACTTC. Its translation: CSARDLGIGYEQYF.

The CDR3 sequence: CASSLLAATDTQYF. The DNA of the CDR3 is TGTGCCAGCAGCTTACTAGCGGCCACAGATACGCAGTATTTT. The chain links TRBV7-2 to TRBJ2-3; 7 bases agree with TRBD2. Germline V gene lookup returns CDR1 SGHTA and CDR2 FQGNSA. V was clipped by 2 bases and J by 2 bases; unmatched bases: 1. This CDR3 region has 14 residues.